Below, one T cell receptor (beta chain) is given with its context. This sample stems from a study of blood T cell repertoires in COVID-19. Overall study context: Samples of COVID-19 (acute and convalescent) were obtained from the United States, Italy and Spain. PBMCs, B-cell-depleted T cells, or T cells provided the cDNA or gDNA that made up the material.

Source study methods: Amplification of reference gene primers provided the estimated nucleated cell counts. Assay: immunoSEQ multiplex PCR; the TCRdb copy retains only in-frame clones and omits some. V, J and clone size reflect that table, while D and trimming were determined from the DNA. The table shows 100,000 to 150,000 clones, with about 88% occurring only once. Germline loops: CDR1 KGHSH, CDR2 LQKENI. Trimming shortened V by 2 bases and J by 7 bases, and 8 bases separated the two germline ends. The CDR3 consists of 13 residues. Sequenced: peripheral blood. V usage is TRBV18 and J usage is TRBJ2-2; no definite D call. This sequence originates from a woman over 75 with acute or convalescent COVID-19. CDR3 loop: CASSPNYGGELFF. The CDR3 nucleotides are TGTGCCAGCTCACCAAATTACGGCGGGGAGCTGTTTTTT.